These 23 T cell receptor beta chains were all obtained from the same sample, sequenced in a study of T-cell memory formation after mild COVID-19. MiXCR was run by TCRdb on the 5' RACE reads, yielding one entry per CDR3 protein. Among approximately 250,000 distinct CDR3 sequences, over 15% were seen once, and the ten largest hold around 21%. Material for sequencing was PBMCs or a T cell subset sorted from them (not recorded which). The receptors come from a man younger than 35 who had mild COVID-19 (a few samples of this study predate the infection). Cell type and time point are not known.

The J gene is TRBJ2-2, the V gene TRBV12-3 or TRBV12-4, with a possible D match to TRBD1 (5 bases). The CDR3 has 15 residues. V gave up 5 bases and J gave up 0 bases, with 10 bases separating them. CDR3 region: CASSPGPTNTGELFF. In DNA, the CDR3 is TGTGCCAGCAGTCCAGGGCCAACGAACACCGGGGAGCTGTTTTTT.

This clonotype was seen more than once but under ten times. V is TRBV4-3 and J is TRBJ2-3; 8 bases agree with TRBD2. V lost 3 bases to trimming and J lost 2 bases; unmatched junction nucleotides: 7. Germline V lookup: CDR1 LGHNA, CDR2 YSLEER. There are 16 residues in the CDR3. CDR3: CASSQGTSGLTDTQYF. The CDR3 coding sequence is TGCGCCAGCAGCCAGGGAACTAGCGGACTCACAGATACGCAGTATTTT.

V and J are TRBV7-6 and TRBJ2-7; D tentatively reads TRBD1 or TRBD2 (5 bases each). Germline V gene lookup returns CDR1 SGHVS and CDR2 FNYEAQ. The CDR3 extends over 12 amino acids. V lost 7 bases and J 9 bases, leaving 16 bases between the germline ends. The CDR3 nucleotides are TGTGCCAGCACCAACGGGGACCCCGCGCAGTACTTC. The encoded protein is CASTNGDPAQYF. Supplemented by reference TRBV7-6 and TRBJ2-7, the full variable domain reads GAGVSQSPRYKVTKRGQDVALRCDPISGHVSLYWYRQALGQGPEFLTYFNYEAQQDKSGLPNDRFSAERPEGSISTLTIQRTEQRDSAMYRCASTNGDPAQYFGPGTRLTVT.

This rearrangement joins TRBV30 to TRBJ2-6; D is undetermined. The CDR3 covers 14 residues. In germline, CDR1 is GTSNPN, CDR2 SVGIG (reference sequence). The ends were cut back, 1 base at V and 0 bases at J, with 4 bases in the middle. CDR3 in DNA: TGTGCCTGGAGTGCCGACTCTGGGGCCAACGTCCTGACTTTC. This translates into CAWSADSGANVLTF.

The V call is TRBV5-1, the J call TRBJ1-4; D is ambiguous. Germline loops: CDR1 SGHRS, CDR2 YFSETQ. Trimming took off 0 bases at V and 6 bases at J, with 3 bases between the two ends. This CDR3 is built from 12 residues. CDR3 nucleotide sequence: TGCGCCAGCAGCTTGGGCTATGAAAAACTGTTTTTT. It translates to CASSLGYEKLFF.

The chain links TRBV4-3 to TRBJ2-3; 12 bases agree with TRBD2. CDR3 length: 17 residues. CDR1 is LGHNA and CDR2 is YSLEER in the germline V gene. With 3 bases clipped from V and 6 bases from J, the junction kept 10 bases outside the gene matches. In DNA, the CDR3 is TGCGCCAGCAGCCACGCCCTAGCGGGGGGGTTAACCGATACGCAGTATTTT. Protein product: CASSHALAGGLTDTQYF.

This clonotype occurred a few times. The CDR3 sequence: CASSLDRGGLPLETQYF. The DNA of the CDR3 is TGTGCCAGCAGCTTAGATCGGGGCGGGCTACCTCTTGAGACCCAGTACTTC. This chain links TRBV11-2 with TRBJ2-5, with D perhaps assigned TRBD1 or TRBD2 (5 bases each). V was cut by 0 bases and J by 5 bases, with 19 bases left in between. Germline assignment: CDR1 SGHAT and CDR2 FQNNGV. CDR3 size: 17 residues.

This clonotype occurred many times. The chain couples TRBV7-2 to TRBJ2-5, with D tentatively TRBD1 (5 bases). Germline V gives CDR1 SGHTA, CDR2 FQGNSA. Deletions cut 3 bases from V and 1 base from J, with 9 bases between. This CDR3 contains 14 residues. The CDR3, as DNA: TGTGCCAGCAGCTTCCAAGGGGCCCAAGAGACCCAGTACTTC. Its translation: CASSFQGAQETQYF.

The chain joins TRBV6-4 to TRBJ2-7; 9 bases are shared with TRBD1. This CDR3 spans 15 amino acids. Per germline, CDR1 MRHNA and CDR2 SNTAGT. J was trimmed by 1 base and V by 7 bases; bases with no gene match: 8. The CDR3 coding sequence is TGTGCCAGCACTGAGCGGGACAGGGTGTCCTACGAGCAGTACTTC. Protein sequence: CASTERDRVSYEQYF.

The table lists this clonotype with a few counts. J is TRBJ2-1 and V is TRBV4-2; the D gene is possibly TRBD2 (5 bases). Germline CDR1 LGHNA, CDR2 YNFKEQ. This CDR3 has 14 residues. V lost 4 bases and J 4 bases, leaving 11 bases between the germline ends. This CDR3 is CASSLRSEYNEQFF. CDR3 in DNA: TGTGCCAGCAGCCTACGTAGCGAGTACAATGAGCAGTTCTTC.

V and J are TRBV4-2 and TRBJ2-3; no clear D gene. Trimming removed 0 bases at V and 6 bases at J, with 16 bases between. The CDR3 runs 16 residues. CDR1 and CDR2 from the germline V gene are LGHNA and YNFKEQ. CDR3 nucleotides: TGTGCCAGCAGCCAAGATTTTGCATTTTTCGAGGATACGCAGTATTTT. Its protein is CASSQDFAFFEDTQYF.

The CDR3 sequence is CASSSTLTSGGSSYEQYF. In DNA form, the CDR3 reads TGTGCCAGCAGCTCCACCTTGACTAGCGGGGGTTCATCCTACGAGCAGTACTTC. V and J are TRBV7-9 and TRBJ2-7, with 12 bases that match TRBD2. This CDR3 contains 18 residues. V was clipped by 4 bases and J by 1 base; unmatched bases: 11. CDR1 and CDR2 from the germline V gene are SEHNR and FQNEAQ (reference sequence). Together with reference TRBV7-9 and TRBJ2-7, the CDR3 gives the full variable domain: DTGVSQNPRHKITKRGQNVTFRCDPISEHNRLYWYRQTLGQGPEFLTYFQNEAQLEKSRLLSDRFSAERPKGSFSTLEIQRTEQGDSAMYLCASSSTLTSGGSSYEQYFGPGTRLTVT.

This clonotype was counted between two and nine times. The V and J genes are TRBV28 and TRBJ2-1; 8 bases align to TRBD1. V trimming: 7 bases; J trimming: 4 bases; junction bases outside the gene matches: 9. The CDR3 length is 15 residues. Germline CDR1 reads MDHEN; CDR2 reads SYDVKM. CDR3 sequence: CASTAPGQGYNEQFF. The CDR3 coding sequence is TGTGCCAGCACGGCCCCTGGACAGGGATACAATGAGCAGTTCTTC. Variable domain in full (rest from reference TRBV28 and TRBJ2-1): DVKVTQSSRYLVKRTGEKVFLECVQDMDHENMFWYRQDPGLGLRLIYFSYDVKMKEKGDIPEGYSVSREKKERFSLILESASTNQTSMYLCASTAPGQGYNEQFFGPGTRLTVL.

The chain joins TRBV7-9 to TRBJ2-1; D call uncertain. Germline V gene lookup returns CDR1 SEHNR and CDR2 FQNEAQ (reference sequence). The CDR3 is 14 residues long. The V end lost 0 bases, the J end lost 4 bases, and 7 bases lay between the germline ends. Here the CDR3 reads CASSLASPYNEQFF. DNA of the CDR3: TGTGCCAGCAGCTTAGCATCACCGTACAATGAGCAGTTCTTC.

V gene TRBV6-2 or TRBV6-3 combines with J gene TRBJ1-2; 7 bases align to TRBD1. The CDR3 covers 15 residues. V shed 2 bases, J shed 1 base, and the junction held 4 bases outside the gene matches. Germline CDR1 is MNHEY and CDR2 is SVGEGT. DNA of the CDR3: TGTGCCAGCAGTTACGGGGACAGACATAACTATGGCTACACCTTC. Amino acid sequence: CASSYGDRHNYGYTF.

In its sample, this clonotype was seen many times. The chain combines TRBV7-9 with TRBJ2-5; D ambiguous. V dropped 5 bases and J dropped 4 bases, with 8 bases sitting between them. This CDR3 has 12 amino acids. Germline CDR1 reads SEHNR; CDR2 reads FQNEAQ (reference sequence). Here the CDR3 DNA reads TGTGCCAGCAGCCCCGCTTCAGAGACCCAGTACTTC. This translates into CASSPASETQYF.

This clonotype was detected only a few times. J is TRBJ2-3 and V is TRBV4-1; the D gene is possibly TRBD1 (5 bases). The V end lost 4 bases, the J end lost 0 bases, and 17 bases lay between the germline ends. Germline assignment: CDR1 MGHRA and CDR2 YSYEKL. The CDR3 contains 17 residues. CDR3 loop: CASSRTPGPPSTDTQYF. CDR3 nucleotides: TGCGCCAGCAGCCGGACCCCAGGGCCCCCTAGCACAGATACGCAGTATTTT.

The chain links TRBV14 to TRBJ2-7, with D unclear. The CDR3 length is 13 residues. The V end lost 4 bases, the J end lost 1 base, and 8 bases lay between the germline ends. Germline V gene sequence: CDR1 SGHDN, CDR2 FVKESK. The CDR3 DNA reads TGTGCCAGCAGCCCGGCGGTGTCCTACGAGCAGTACTTC. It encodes CASSPAVSYEQYF.

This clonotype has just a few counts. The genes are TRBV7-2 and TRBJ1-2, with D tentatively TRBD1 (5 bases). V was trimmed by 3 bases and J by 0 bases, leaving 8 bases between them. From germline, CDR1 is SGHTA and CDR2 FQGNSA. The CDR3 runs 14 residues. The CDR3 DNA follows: TGTGCCAGCAGCTTCGGGGGAGCTAACTATGGCTACACCTTC. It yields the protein CASSFGGANYGYTF.

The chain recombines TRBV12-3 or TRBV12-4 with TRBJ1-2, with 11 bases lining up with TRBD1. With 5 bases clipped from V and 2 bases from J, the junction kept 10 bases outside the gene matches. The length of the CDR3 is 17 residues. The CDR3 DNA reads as TGTGCCAGCAGTCCCCCGGGACAGGGGGTTTTAAACTATGGCTACACCTTC. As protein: CASSPPGQGVLNYGYTF.

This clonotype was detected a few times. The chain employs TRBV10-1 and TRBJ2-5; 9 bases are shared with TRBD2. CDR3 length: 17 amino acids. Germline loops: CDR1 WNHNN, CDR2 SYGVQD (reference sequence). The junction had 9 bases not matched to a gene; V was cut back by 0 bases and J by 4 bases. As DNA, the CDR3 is TGCGCCAGCAGTGAGTCGAGGGTTAGCGGGGGCCCAGAGACCCAGTACTTC. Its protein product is CASSESRVSGGPETQYF.

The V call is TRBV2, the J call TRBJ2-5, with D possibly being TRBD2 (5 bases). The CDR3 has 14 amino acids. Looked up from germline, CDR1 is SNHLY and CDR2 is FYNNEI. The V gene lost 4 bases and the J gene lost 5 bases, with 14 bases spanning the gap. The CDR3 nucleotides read TGTGCCAGCAGTGTAACCCTAGCCGGCGAGACCCAGTACTTC. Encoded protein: CASSVTLAGETQYF.

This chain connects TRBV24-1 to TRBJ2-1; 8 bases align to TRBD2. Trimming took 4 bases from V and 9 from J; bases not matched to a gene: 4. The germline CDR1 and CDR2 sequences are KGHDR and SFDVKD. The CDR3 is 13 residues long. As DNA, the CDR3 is TGTGCCACCAGTGACACGACTAGCGCTGAGCAGTTCTTC. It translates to CATSDTTSAEQFF.